Here is one T cell receptor beta chain with its context. This sample stems from a study of blood T cell repertoires in COVID-19. The data were produced by immunoSEQ multiplex PCR, yet TCRdb's version contains in-frame clones alone and is incomplete. The top ten hold 6% to 8.5% of the sample, which has 150,000 or so clones, 85% to 90% seen once. The study counted Cohort 3 donors as recovered given two negative PCRs, clearance, or symptom resolution. The germline gives CDR1 SNHLY, CDR2 FYNNEI. V dropped 5 bases and J dropped 1 base, with 9 bases sitting between them. This CDR3 region has 15 residues. The sequencing sample was made of PBMCs or T cells enriched from blood (not recorded which). The V gene is TRBV2, the J gene TRBJ1-6, with TRBD1 as a possible D gene (6 bases). The receptor was derived from a woman aged 45-65 years who had recovered from COVID-19. CDR3 coding DNA: TGTGCCAGCAGTAGGCAGGGGTCCTATAATTCACCCCTCCACTTT. Translated, it gives CASSRQGSYNSPLHF.